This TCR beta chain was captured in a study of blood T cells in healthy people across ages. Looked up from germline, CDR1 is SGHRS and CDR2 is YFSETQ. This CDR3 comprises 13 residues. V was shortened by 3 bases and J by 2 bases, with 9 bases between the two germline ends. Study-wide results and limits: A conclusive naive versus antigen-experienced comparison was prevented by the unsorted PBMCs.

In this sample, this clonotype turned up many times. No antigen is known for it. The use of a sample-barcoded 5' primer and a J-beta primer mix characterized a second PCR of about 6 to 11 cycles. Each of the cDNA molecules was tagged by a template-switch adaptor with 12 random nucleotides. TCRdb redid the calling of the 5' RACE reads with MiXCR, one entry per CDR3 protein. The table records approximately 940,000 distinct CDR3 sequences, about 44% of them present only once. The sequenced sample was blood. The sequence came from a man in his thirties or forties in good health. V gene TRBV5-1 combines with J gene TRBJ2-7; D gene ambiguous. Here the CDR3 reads CASSSTVAYEQYF. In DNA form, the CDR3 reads TGCGCCAGCAGCTCTACAGTAGCCTACGAGCAGTACTTC.